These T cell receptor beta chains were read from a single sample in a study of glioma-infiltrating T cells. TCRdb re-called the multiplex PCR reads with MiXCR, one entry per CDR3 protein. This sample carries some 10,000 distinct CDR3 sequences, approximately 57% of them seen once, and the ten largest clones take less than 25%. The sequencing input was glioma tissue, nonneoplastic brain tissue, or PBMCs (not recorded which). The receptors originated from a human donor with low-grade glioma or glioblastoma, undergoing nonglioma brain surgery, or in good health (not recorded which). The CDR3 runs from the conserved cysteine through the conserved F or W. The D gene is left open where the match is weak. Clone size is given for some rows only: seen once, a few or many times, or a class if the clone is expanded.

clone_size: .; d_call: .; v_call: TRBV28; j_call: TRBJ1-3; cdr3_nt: TGTGCGAGCACCACCCAGGGAGGTACCAGCTCTGGAAACAACATATATTTT; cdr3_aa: CASTTQGGTSSGNNIYF
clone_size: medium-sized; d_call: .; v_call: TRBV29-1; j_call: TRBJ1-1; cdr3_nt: TGCAGCGTTATGGTTCTCAACACTGAAGCTTTCTTT; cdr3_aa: CSVMVLNTEAFF
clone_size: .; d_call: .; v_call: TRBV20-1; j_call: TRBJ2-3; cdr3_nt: TGCAGTGCTAGAGAAGTTAATGGAGGGAGGTTGACAGATACGCAGTATTTT; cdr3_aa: CSAREVNGGRLTDTQYF
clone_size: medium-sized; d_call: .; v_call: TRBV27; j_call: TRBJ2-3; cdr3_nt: TGTGCCAGCAGGACCGGGACTGGAAGGGATACGCAGTATTTT; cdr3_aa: CASRTGTGRDTQYF
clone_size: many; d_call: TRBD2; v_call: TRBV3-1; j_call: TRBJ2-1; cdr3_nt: TGTGCCATCAGCCAAGATCAAAGCGGGAGGGCGGTTGAGCAGTTCTTC; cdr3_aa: CAISQDQSGRAVEQFF
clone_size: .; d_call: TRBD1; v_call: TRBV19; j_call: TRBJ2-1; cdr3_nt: TGTGCCAGTAGTGAGACCGTGACAGGGAAATACAATGATCAGTTCTTC; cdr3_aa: CASSETVTGKYNDQFF
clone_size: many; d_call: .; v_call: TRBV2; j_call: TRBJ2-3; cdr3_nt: TGTGCCGGCCGGGACGTTAGCACAGATACGCAGTATTTT; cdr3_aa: CAGRDVSTDTQYF
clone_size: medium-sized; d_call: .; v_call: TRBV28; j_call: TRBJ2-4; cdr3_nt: TGTGCCAGCAGTATTAGACTAGCCAAAAACATTCAGTACTTC; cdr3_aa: CASSIRLAKNIQYF
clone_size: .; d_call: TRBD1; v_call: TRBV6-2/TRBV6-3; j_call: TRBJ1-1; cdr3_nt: TGTGCCAGCAGTGAACAAAACAGGGGCTGCATGAACACTGAAGCTTTCTTT; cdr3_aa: CASSEQNRGCMNTEAFF
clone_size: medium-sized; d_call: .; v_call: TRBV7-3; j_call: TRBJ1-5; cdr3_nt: TGTGCCAGCAGCTTCCAACCCAGTCGGTTCAGCAATCAGCCCCAGCATTTT; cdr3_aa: CASSFQPSRFSNQPQHF
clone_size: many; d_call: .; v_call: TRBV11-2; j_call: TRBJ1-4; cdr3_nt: TGTGCCAGCAGCCACCAAACCCGGGAAAAACTGTTTTTT; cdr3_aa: CASSHQTREKLFF
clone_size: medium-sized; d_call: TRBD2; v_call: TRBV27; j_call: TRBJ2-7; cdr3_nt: TGTGCCAGTAGCCCCCTGGGACTAGCGGGAGGGCTCTCCTACGAGCAGTACTTC; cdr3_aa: CASSPLGLAGGLSYEQYF
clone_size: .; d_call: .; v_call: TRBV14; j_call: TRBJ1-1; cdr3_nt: TGTGCCAGAAGCCAAGGTTTCCATGAGGGGAACACTGAAGCTTTGTTT; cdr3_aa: CARSQGFHEGNTEALF
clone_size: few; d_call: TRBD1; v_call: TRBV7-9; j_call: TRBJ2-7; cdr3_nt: TGTGCCAGCAGCTCCTGGACAGGGAAGGCCTACGAGCAGTACTTC; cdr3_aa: CASSSWTGKAYEQYF
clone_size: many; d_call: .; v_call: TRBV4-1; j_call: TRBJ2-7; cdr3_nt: TGCGCCAGCAGCCAAGACCGGGACTCTGTTTCGTACGAGCAGTACTTC; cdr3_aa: CASSQDRDSVSYEQYF
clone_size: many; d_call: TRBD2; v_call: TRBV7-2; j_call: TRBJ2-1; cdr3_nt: TGTGCCAGCAGGTCGACCGGGACTAACAATGAGCAGTTCTTC; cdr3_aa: CASRSTGTNNEQFF
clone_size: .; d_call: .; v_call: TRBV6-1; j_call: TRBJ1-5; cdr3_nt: TGTGACAGTTACTCGGGGAAACAGCCCCAGCATTTT; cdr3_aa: CDSYSGKQPQHF
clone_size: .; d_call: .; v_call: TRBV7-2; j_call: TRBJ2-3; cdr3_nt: TGTGCCAGCAGCCCCTTCCGAGACATCACAGATACGCAGTATTTT; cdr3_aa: CASSPFRDITDTQYF
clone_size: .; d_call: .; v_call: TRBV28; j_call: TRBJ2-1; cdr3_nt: TGTGCCGGCAATAGTAACCTCGGAGGTGAGCAGTTCTTC; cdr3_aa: CAGNSNLGGEQFF
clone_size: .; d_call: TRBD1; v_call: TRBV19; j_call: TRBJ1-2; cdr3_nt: TGTGCCAGTAGTACGACAGGGGTCGGCAGAGGCTACACCTTC; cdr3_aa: CASSTTGVGRGYTF
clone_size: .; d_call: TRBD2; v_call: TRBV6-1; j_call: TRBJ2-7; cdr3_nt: TGTGCCAGCAGTGATCGGAGCGGGAGAGACGACGAGCAGTACTTC; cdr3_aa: CASSDRSGRDDEQYF
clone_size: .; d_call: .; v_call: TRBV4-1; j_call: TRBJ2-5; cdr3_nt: TGCGCCAGAAGCCCACCACTGATGCGACCTAAGGAGACCCAGTACTTC; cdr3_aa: CARSPPLMRPKETQYF
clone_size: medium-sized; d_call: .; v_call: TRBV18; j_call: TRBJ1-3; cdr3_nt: TGTGCCAGCTCACCACCGGTTGCATCTGGAAACACCATATATTTT; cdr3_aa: CASSPPVASGNTIYF
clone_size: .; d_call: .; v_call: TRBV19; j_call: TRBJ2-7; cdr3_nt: TGTGCCAATAGTAAACTCCAGGATGGGGAGCAGTACTTC; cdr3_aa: CANSKLQDGEQYF
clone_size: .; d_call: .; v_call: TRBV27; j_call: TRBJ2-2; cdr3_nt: TGTGACGGCAAGGAGAGAGGGACGAACACCGGGGAGCTGTTTTTT; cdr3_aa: CDGKERGTNTGELFF
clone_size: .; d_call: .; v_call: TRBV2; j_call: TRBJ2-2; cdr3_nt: TGTGCCAGGAAGCAGGATAACACCGGGGAGCTGTTTTTT; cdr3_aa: CARKQDNTGELFF
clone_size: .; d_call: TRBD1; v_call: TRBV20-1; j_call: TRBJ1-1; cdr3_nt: TGCAGTGCCACCCGGCCGGGACAGTTAAACACTGAAGCTTTCTTT; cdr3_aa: CSATRPGQLNTEAFF
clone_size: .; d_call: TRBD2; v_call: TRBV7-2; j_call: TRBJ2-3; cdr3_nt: TGTGCCAGCGGTCTCGGGACTAGCGAGAGGGCAACGCAGTATTTT; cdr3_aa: CASGLGTSERATQYF
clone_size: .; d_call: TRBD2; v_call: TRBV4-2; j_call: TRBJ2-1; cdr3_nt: TGTGCCAGCAGCCCACTAGCGGTGGACAATGAGCAGTTCTTC; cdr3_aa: CASSPLAVDNEQFF
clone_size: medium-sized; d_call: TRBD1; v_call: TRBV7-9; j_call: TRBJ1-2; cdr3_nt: TGTGCCAGCAGCCCGGACAGGTTCCTCTATGGCTACACCTTC; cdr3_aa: CASSPDRFLYGYTF
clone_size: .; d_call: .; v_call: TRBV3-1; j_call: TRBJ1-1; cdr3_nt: TGTGCCAGCAGCCGAGCCTGGAGGGACGCTGAAGCTTTCTTT; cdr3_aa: CASSRAWRDAEAFF
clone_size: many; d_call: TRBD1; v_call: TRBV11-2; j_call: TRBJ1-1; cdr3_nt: TGTGCCAGCAGCTTAGCGCAGGGGGGCAGGGAAGCTTTCTTT; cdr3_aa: CASSLAQGGREAFF
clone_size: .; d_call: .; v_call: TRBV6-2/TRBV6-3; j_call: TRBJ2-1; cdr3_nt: TGTGCCAGCAGTAGGTCTCACAATGAGCAGTTCTTC; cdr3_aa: CASSRSHNEQFF
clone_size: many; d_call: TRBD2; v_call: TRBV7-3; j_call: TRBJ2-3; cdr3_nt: TGTGCCAGCAGCCCACGGGAGGGTAGCACAGATACGCAGTATTTT; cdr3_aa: CASSPREGSTDTQYF
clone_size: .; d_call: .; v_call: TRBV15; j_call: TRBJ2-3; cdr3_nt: TGTGCCACCAGCAGTGGCAGGGGTACAGATACGCAGTATTTT; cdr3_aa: CATSSGRGTDTQYF
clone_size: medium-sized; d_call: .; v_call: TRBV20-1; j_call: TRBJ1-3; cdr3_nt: TGCAGTGCCACAGACATAGGCAAAGGAAACACCATATATTTT; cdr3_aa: CSATDIGKGNTIYF
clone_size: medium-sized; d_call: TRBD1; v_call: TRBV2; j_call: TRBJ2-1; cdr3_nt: TGTGCCAGCTCGGGACAGAGGTACAATGAGCAGTTCTTC; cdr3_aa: CASSGQRYNEQFF
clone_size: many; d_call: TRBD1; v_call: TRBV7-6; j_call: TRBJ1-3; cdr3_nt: TGTGCCAGCAGTATAGACCCGGCCCCAGGGGGCAAAAACACCATATATTTT; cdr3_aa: CASSIDPAPGGKNTIYF
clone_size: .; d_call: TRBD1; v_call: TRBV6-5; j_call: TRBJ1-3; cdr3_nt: TGTGTGAGCAGAGAAGCGGGACAGATCCGATCTGGAAACACCATATATTTT; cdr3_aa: CVSREAGQIRSGNTIYF
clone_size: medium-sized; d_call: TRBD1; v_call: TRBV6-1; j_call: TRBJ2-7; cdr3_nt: TGTGCCAGCAGTAAGGGACAGGGGATGTACGAGCAGTACTTC; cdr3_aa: CASSKGQGMYEQYF
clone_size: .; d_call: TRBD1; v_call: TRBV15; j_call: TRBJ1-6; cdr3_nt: TGTGCCACCAGAGAGGGACAGGGGGCGAATTCACCCCTCCACTTT; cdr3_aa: CATREGQGANSPLHF
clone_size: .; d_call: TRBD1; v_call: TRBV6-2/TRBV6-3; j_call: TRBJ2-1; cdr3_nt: TGTGCCGGCAGTTACTCGGACGATTCTAGGACAGGGCCCTACAATGAGCAGTTCTTC; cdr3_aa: CAGSYSDDSRTGPYNEQFF
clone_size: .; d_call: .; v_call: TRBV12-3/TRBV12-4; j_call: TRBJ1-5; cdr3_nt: TGTGCCAGCAGTTTACGAGACAACGGACAGCCCAAGCATTTT; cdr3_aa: CASSLRDNGQPKHF
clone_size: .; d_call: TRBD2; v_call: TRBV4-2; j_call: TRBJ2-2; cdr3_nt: TGTGCCAGCAGCTCACTAGCGAGAGACACCAGGGAGCTGTTTTTT; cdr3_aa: CASSSLARDTRELFF
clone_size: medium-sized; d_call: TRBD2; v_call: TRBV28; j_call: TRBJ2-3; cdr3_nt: TGTGCCAGTTCTAGCGGGAGTCCCACAGATACGCAGTATTTT; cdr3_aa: CASSSGSPTDTQYF
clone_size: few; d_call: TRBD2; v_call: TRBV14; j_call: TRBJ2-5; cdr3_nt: TGTGCCAGCGGCCCTCTGACTAGCGGCCAAGAGACCCAGTACTTC; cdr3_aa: CASGPLTSGQETQYF
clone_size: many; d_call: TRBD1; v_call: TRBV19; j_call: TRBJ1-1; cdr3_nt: TGTGCCAGTAGTCTCCGGGACAGGGGGCGCGGAACTGAAGCTTTCTTT; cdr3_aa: CASSLRDRGRGTEAFF
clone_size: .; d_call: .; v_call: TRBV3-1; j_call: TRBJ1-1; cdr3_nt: TGTGCGGGCAGCCAAAAGAACACTGAAGCTTTCTTT; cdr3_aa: CAGSQKNTEAFF
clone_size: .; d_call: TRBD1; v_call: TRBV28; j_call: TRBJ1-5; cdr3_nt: TGTGCCAGCCTCATAGGGACAGTAAGCAATCAGCCCCAGCATTTT; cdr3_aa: CASLIGTVSNQPQHF
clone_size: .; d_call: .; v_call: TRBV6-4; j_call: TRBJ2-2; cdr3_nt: TGTGCCACCTCGTTGGCTGACGGGGAAGGGGAGCTTTTTTTT; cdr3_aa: CATSLADGEGELFF
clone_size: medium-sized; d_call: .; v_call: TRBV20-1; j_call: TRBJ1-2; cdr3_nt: TGCAGTGCTCCCGGGATGGGGAACTATGGCTACACCTTC; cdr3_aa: CSAPGMGNYGYTF
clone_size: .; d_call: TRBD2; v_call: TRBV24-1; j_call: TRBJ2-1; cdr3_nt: TGTGCCACCAGGACGGGACTAGCCACGCAGTTCTTC; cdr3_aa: CATRTGLATQFF
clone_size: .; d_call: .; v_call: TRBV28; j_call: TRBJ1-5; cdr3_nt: TGTCCCAGCAGTTTTCATGGTAGAAGCAATCAGCCCCAGCATTTT; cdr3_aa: CPSSFHGRSNQPQHF
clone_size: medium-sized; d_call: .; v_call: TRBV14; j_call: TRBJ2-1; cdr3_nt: TGTGCCAGCAGCCAAAACACCTACAATGAGCAGTTCTTC; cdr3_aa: CASSQNTYNEQFF